This is a list of T cell receptor beta chains from one sample in a study of graft-versus-host responses after intestinal transplantation. The assay was immunoSEQ multiplex PCR, and TCRdb's table has in-frame clones only and misses some. The sample includes 35,000 to 50,000 clones, about 95% of them seen just once. The material sequenced was PBMCs, taken 335 days after intestinal transplant. These receptors came from a human patient who received an intestinal transplant, so some T cells may come from the graft donor. Each CDR3 is given with its conserved first and last residue. D genes are given only for firm matches.

CDR3,D,V,J
CASSQRNSPLHF,.,TRBV14,TRBJ1-6
CASSADSYEQYF,.,TRBV19,TRBJ2-7
CASGRDPRTDTQYF,.,TRBV12-5,TRBJ2-3
CASSLGNGDYNEQFF,.,TRBV7-9,TRBJ2-1
CASSPSLGGGSGNTIYF,.,TRBV18,TRBJ1-3
CATRQGIGNTEAFF,TRBD1,TRBV19,TRBJ1-1
CASSLGASTDTQYF,.,TRBV6-5,TRBJ2-3
CASSTGDTQYF,.,TRBV19,TRBJ2-3
CASSIVATYLKDGYTF,.,TRBV19,TRBJ1-2
CASSKGVMAAFF,.,TRBV21-1,TRBJ2-1
CASSSPGQGAGGELFF,TRBD1,TRBV11-3,TRBJ2-2
CASNGRGLTSNQPQHF,.,TRBV6-9,TRBJ1-5
CASSDSIPSGWGFQYF,.,TRBV6-4,TRBJ2-4
CASSQIAIPAEQYF,.,TRBV4-3,TRBJ2-7
CASMIKETQYF,.,TRBV2,TRBJ2-5
CASSLRIGGEQFF,.,TRBV27,TRBJ2-1
CASSPLADHSSSYNEQFF,TRBD2,TRBV14,TRBJ2-1
CASSIGNGWLAGSTDTQYF,TRBD2,TRBV19,TRBJ2-3
CASSDFWNTEAFF,.,TRBV25-1,TRBJ1-1
CASSDQVGNQPQHF,.,TRBV11-3,TRBJ1-5
CASSTPLSGEGSTEAFF,.,TRBV7-6,TRBJ1-1
CASRDPGQGAYGYTF,TRBD1,TRBV9,TRBJ1-2
CASSLRQGIRMNTEAFF,TRBD1,TRBV28,TRBJ1-1
CASSVGGTLNNEQFF,.,TRBV9,TRBJ2-1
CASSFGGGSSYEQYF,TRBD2,TRBV5-4,TRBJ2-7
CASSLTQGAYGYTF,.,TRBV18,TRBJ1-2
CASSVAGARTDTQYF,.,TRBV9,TRBJ2-3
CASSPGLALAYEQYF,TRBD2,TRBV5-1,TRBJ2-7
CASSLATGEKLFF,.,TRBV11-2,TRBJ1-4
CASIRTVGGYEQYF,.,TRBV28,TRBJ2-7
CASSTSGRAMDTGELFF,TRBD2,TRBV18,TRBJ2-2
CASMDSEETQYF,.,TRBV5-4,TRBJ2-5
CASSQGQPTQETQYF,.,TRBV14,TRBJ2-5
CASSLGQGAIEGYTF,TRBD1,TRBV7-3,TRBJ1-2
CASSLGSEQYF,.,TRBV6-5,TRBJ2-7
CAWRDSRTGELFF,TRBD1,TRBV30,TRBJ2-2
CASRAGTGPYNEQFF,TRBD1,TRBV6-4,TRBJ2-1
CASSYFLGPSNEQYF,.,TRBV6-5,TRBJ2-7
CASSPGQNYEQYF,.,TRBV27,TRBJ2-7
CAWSVLDQNPETQYF,.,TRBV30,TRBJ2-5
CASSLKIVGSQETQYF,.,TRBV5-5,TRBJ2-5
CASSQAGGNQPQHF,.,TRBV4-2,TRBJ1-5
CASSSGTGIYEQYF,TRBD1,TRBV7-9,TRBJ2-7
CASSLGSSSYEQYF,.,TRBV7-6,TRBJ2-7
CASTLDRDYGYTF,TRBD1,TRBV11-2,TRBJ1-2
CASSLKTTEGYGYTF,.,TRBV7-9,TRBJ1-2
CASSETGEPYEQYF,.,TRBV9,TRBJ2-7
CASSYFGGETQYF,.,TRBV7-3,TRBJ2-5
CASSDRPTAASKNTEAFF,.,TRBV9,TRBJ1-1
CASSRLAEIPDEQYF,.,TRBV5-1,TRBJ2-7
CASSLHLINTIYF,.,TRBV5-1,TRBJ1-3
CASSGSYEQFF,.,TRBV9,TRBJ2-1
CASSLPDRNEKLFF,.,TRBV28,TRBJ1-4
CASSSYLQGTAYEQYF,TRBD1,TRBV19,TRBJ2-7
CASSIDSAHRNTEAFF,.,TRBV19,TRBJ1-1
CASSGQSFTDTQYF,TRBD1,TRBV18,TRBJ2-3
CASSVDEMETQYF,.,TRBV9,TRBJ2-5
CASSFTGGRETQYF,TRBD2,TRBV27,TRBJ2-5
CASRSGQGNTEAFF,TRBD1,TRBV6-1,TRBJ1-1
CASSFGDRSYEQYF,.,TRBV5-4,TRBJ2-7